This T cell receptor (beta chain) was documented in a study of CD8 T cells in Susac syndrome. TEMRA cells were enriched by FACS, and CD4+ and CD8+ T cells were negatively isolated. Random hexamers were used to reverse transcribe 0.5 to 1 ug of RNA. TCRdb processed the immunoSEQ multiplex PCR reads anew with MiXCR; each CDR3 protein has one entry. The table includes around 190,000 distinct CDR3 sequences, about 94% detected once. CDR1 and CDR2 (germline): DFQATT, SNEGSKA (reference sequence). V was trimmed by 5 bases and J by 4 bases, leaving 15 bases between them. This CDR3 is 14 amino acids long. Source material: CD4+ T cells from PBMCs. This TCR was recovered from a human donor in good health. The chain joins TRBV20-1 to TRBJ1-5, with D perhaps TRBD1 (5 bases). In nucleotides, the CDR3 is TGCAGTGCTCTTCGCACAGGCAGGAATCAGCCCCAGCATTTT. This codes for CSALRTGRNQPQHF.